This is a list of T cell receptor beta chains from one sample in a study of tumor-infiltrating lymphocytes in localized non-small cell lung cancer. Measured with immunoSEQ multiplex PCR; TCRdb has only the in-frame clones, and not every one. The table records 5,500 to 7,000 clones, over 60% of them present only once. The specimen was lung tumor tissue. The receptors shown here come from a human donor with non-small cell lung cancer. Each CDR3 is given with its conserved first and last residue. The order of the fields is J gene, V gene, clone size, D gene, CDR3 protein, CDR3 DNA. A D gene is named only where the DNA matches it firmly. Some rows mark clone size as missing; the rest say once, few, many or name a class of expanded clone.

TRBJ1-1 TRBV6-1 - - CASSVGSRVTTEAFF TGTGCCAGCAGTGTTGGGAGCAGGGTGACCACTGAAGCTTTCTTT
TRBJ2-7 TRBV10-1 few TRBD2 CASSEGRSSGYEQYF TGCGCCAGCAGTGAGGGTCGGAGTAGCGGGTACGAGCAGTACTTC
TRBJ2-1 TRBV14 - - CASSQVNEQFF TGTGCCAGCAGCCAAGTGAATGAGCAGTTCTTC
TRBJ2-3 TRBV4-2 few - CASSQEDQNTDTQYF TGTGCCAGCAGCCAAGAGGACCAGAACACAGATACGCAGTATTTT
TRBJ1-1 TRBV5-1 - - CASSLGEGPNTEAFF TGCGCCAGCAGCTTGGGGGAGGGGCCGAACACTGAAGCTTTCTTT
TRBJ2-2 TRBV10-1 - - CASSELGRTGELFF TGCGCCAGCAGTGAGCTGGGGCGCACCGGGGAGCTGTTTTTT
TRBJ2-6 TRBV2 - - CASEGGFSGANVLTF TGTGCCAGCGAAGGAGGGTTTTCCGGGGCCAACGTCCTGACTTTC
TRBJ1-3 TRBV6-1 once TRBD1 CASSGRTGGGNTIYF TGTGCCAGCAGCGGCCGGACAGGGGGTGGAAACACCATATATTTT
TRBJ2-1 TRBV15 few - CATSRDYLSVGSSSYNEQFF TGTGCCACCAGCAGAGACTACCTTAGCGTGGGGTCTAGCTCCTACAATGAGCAGTTCTTC
TRBJ2-5 TRBV10-3 - - CAISDITGPYF TGTGCCATCAGTGATATTACAGGGCCCTACTTC
TRBJ2-7 TRBV5-6 - TRBD1 CASRQTGGPSSYEQYF TGTGCCAGCAGACAGACAGGGGGACCAAGCTCCTACGAGCAATACTTC
TRBJ1-6 TRBV7-2 - - CASSSPGNRDSPLHF TGTGCCAGCAGTTCTCCAGGGAATCGGGATTCACCCCTCCACTTT
TRBJ2-5 TRBV29-1 - TRBD2 CSVALAGRTETQYF TGCAGCGTTGCCCTAGCGGGACGAACAGAGACCCAGTACTTC
TRBJ1-3 TRBV18 - TRBD1 CASSPSGQGRSGNTIYF TGTGCCAGCTCACCATCGGGACAGGGAAGATCAGGAAACACCATATATTTT
TRBJ2-1 TRBV19 few - CASSMGGTGLLSSYNEQFF TGTGCCAGTAGTATGGGGGGGACAGGACTCCTAAGCTCCTACAATGAGCAGTTCTTC
TRBJ2-7 TRBV7-2 - - CASSLDYEQYF TGTGCCAGCAGCTTAGACTACGAGCAGTACTTC
TRBJ2-1 TRBV19 - TRBD2 CASSLPGGTYNEQFF TGTGCCAGTAGTTTACCGGGGGGAACCTACAATGAGCAGTTCTTC
TRBJ2-1 TRBV5-1 - TRBD2 CASSLQAGGSNEQFF TGCGCCAGCAGCTTACAGGCGGGGGGGTCCAATGAGCAGTTCTTC
TRBJ1-2 TRBV5-6 - TRBD1 CASSSDRGKNGYTF TGTGCCAGCAGCTCTGACAGGGGGAAGAATGGCTACACCTTC
TRBJ1-1 TRBV7-2 - - CASSLRSSGAFF TGTGCCAGCAGCTTAAGATCCTCAGGAGCTTTCTTT
TRBJ2-2 TRBV5-8 once - CASSLEGGLSGELFF TGTGCCAGCAGCTTGGAGGGAGGATTGAGCGGGGAGCTGTTTTTT
TRBJ2-5 TRBV14 once TRBD2 CASSKGLAGRETQYF TGTGCCAGCAGCAAGGGACTAGCGGGACGGGAGACCCAGTACTTC
TRBJ2-5 TRBV11-3 few - CASSGWDDTTQYF TGTGCCAGCAGCGGATGGGACGACACCACCCAGTACTTC
TRBJ1-2 TRBV25-1 - - CASSDMSLGHDNYGYTF TGTGCCAGCAGTGATATGAGTCTGGGACACGATAACTATGGCTACACCTTC
TRBJ2-2 TRBV11-3 few - CASSLFSPGELFF TGTGCCAGCAGCTTATTCAGTCCCGGGGAGCTGTTTTTT
TRBJ2-2 TRBV7-9 once - CASTPSSGSDAGELFF TGTGCCAGCACCCCTTCCTCCGGGAGTGACGCCGGGGAGCTGTTTTTT
TRBJ2-7 TRBV4-1 - - CASSQDNPGYQGTYEQYF TGCGCCAGCAGCCAAGATAACCCCGGATACCAGGGCACCTACGAGCAGTACTTC
TRBJ1-5 TRBV19 - - CASRDSLNQPQHF TGTGCCAGTAGAGACAGCCTCAATCAGCCCCAGCATTTT
TRBJ2-7 TRBV29-1 - TRBD2 CSGLAYGGGLYEQYF TGCAGCGGATTGGCCTATGGCGGGGGGCTATACGAGCAGTACTTC
TRBJ2-2 TRBV30 once TRBD2 CAWGRGSGELFF TGTGCCTGGGGGAGGGGCTCCGGGGAGCTGTTTTTT
TRBJ2-7 TRBV6-5 - - CATWGVSGEQYF TGTGCCACCTGGGGGGTATCCGGCGAGCAGTACTTC
TRBJ2-2 TRBV25-1 - - CASSEFVGELFF TGTGCCAGCAGTGAATTCGTCGGGGAGCTGTTTTTT